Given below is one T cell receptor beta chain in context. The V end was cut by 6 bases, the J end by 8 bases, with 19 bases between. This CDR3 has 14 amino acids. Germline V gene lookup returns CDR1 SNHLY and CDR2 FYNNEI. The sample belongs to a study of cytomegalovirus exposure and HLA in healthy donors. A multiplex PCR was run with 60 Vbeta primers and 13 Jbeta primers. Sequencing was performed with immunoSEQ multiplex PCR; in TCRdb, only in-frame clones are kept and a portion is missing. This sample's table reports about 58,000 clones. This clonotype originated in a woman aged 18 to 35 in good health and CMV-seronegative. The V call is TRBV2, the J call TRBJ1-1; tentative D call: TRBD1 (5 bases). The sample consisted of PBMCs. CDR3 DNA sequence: TGTGCCAGCAGCCCAGGGCGGCTTCTGGCCGAAGCTTTCTTT. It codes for CASSPGRLLAEAFF.